The source of this T cell receptor beta chain is a study of tissue T cells after allogeneic stem cell transplantation. Study-wide findings and caveats: The study did not identify alloreactive or antigen-specific tissue TCRs, and some clones might be persisting host cells.

Relative to its sample, this clone is large (0.1 to 1%). Its matching antigen is unknown. Here the gene names and germline are mouse. The read terminates 1 residue ahead of where the CDR3 ends, so the germline J gene completes it. TCRdb keeps only in-frame clones here, not all; method: immunoSEQ multiplex PCR. The table includes about 5,000 clones, about 40% detected once. The J segment lost 4 bases and the V segment lost 4 bases, leaving 2 bases of the junction unmatched. Germline lookup yields CDR1 FNHDT and CDR2 SITEND (reference sequence). The CDR3 runs 13 residues. The sample's time point: mouse harvest day 14 after allogeneic transplant. Mouse grafts combined 10^7 T-cell-depleted bone marrow cells with 10^6 splenic CD5+ T cells.

Input material: gut tissue. V usage is TRBV19 and J usage is TRBJ1-2, with 9 nucleotides matching TRBD1. The receptor was isolated from a female BALB/c mouse given C57BL/6 T cells with graft-versus-host disease after an allogeneic hematopoietic cell transplant. The CDR3 DNA, read in part, is TGTGCCAGCAGTCGACAGGGGGGCTCCGACTACACC. Translation gives CASSRQGGSDYT. The entire CDR3 sequence reads CASSRQGGSDYTF.